This is a list of T cell receptor beta chains from one sample in a study of lymphopenia after photon versus proton radiotherapy. Sequencing used immunoSEQ multiplex PCR; TCRdb keeps in-frame clones, though not all of them. There are roughly 45,000 clones in the sample; 85% occur only once, and about 2.2% lies in the top ten. This material consisted of peripheral blood, taken from a patient treated with photon-based radiotherapy. All receptors derive from a man aged 35-49 years with gastric cancer. Each CDR3 is given with its conserved first and last residue. Fields, in order: J gene, V gene, CDR3 protein.

TRBJ1-2,TRBV11-2,CASSGRTNYGYTF
TRBJ2-3,TRBV6-1,CASTERAGGTDTQYF
TRBJ1-2,TRBV5-1,CASSLQGDRYGYTF
TRBJ2-7,TRBV4-2,CASSQPGTGSYEQYF
TRBJ2-2,TRBV7-2,CASSLLHWRNTGELFF
TRBJ1-2,TRBV5-8,CASQTGFYGYTF
TRBJ1-6,TRBV30,CACSTGGSNSPLHF
TRBJ1-2,TRBV6-4,CASSRGPHRGYTF
TRBJ1-5,TRBV19,CASSRRDRGPYQPQHF
TRBJ1-2,TRBV6-5,CASRRTEGGYTF